The sequence of this TCR beta chain was determined in a study of blood T cell repertoires in COVID-19. At the level of the study: Spain, Italy and the United States supplied samples that represented acute and convalescent COVID-19. From T cells, B-cell-depleted T cells, or PBMCs came the material, which was cDNA or gDNA.

From germline, CDR1 is SGHKS and CDR2 YYEKEE (reference sequence). V was trimmed by 0 bases and J by 3 bases, leaving 16 bases between them. There are 16 residues in the CDR3. Authors' data handling: Estimation of nucleated cell counts relied on the amplification of reference gene primers. The assay was immunoSEQ multiplex PCR, and TCRdb's table has in-frame clones only and misses some. The V and J calls and clone size come from that table; D and trimming were worked out from the DNA. The data hold some 260,000 clones, with over 70% observed a single time. V usage is TRBV5-5 and J usage is TRBJ2-7; the D gene is possibly TRBD2 (6 bases). Sequenced sample: peripheral blood. This receptor was identified in a woman of 80 years or more with acute or convalescent COVID-19. The CDR3 DNA reads TGTGCCAGCAGCTTGGCCGGCGGGACTGCCCTCTACGAGCAGTACTTC. Amino acid sequence: CASSLAGGTALYEQYF.